What follows describes a single TCR beta chain. The target antigen is unknown. At one end the junction does not follow the germline gene, possibly because of a read error. The authors ran a second PCR of about 6 to 11 cycles using a sample-barcoded 5' primer and a J-beta primer mix. TCRdb recomputed calls from the 5' RACE reads with MiXCR, one row per CDR3 protein. The sample has around 1,000,000 distinct CDR3 sequences; approximately 25% are singletons. This sample is part of a study of blood T cells in healthy people across ages. Study-level background: Using template switching, researchers captured about one barcoded beta molecule for each two T cells. Study-wide points: It was the long-lived donors that had more naive CD4+ cells and higher diversity than aged donors.

No fewer than 6 million PBMCs went into each sample. The same sample was also used in a study of T cells of mothers and their children. That investigation notes: Samples were obtained from a few healthy Caucasian mothers and their six children.

The sequence came from a girl between 2 and 10 years old in good health. The sample comprised blood.

The CDR3 coding sequence is TGTGCCAGCTGGTCAGGCGGCCTAGCCAAAAGCATTCAGTACTTC. It encodes CASWSGGLAKSIQYF. The V call is TRBV28, the J call TRBJ2-4, with a tentative D call TRBD2 (5 bases). The germline V gene encodes CDR1 MDHEN and CDR2 SYDVKM. CDR3 length equals 15 residues.